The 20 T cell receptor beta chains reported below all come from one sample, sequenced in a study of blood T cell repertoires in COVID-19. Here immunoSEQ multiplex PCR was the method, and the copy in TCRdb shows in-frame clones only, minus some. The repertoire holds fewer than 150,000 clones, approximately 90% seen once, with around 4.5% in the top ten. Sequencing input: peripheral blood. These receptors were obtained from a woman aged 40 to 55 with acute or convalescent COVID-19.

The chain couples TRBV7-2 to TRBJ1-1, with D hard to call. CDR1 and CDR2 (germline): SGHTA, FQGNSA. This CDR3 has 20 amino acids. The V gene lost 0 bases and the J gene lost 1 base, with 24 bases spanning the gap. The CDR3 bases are TGTGCCAGCAGCTTAGCCCCAGTTCGTCCGCAGGTATCTACGAACACTGAAGCTTTCTTT. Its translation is CASSLAPVRPQVSTNTEAFF.

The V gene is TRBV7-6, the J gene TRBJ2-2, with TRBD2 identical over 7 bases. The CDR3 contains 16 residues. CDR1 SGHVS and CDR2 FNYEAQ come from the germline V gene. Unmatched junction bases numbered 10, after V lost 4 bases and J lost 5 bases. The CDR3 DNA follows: TGTGCCAGCAGCTCCCGCGGTTCGGGAGGAACCGGGGAGCTGTTTTTT. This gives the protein CASSSRGSGGTGELFF.

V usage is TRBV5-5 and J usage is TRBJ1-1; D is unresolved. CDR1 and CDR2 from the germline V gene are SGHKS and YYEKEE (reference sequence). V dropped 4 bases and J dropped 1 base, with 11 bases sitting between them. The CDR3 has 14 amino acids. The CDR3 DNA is TGTGCCAGCAGCCATCAGACGGGGAACACTGAAGCTTTCTTT. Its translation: CASSHQTGNTEAFF. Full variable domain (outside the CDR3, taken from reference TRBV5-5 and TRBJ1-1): DAGVTQSPTHLIKTRGQQVTLRCSPISGHKSVSWYQQVLGQGPQFIFQYYEKEERGRGNFPDRFSARQFPNYSSELNVNALLLGDSALYLCASSHQTGNTEAFFGQGTRLTVV.

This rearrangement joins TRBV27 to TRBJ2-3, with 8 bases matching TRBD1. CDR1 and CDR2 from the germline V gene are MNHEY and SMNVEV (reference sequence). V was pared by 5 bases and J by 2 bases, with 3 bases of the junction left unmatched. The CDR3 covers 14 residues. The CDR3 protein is CASSRTGHTDTQYF. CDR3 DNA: TGTGCCAGCAGTCGGACAGGGCACACAGATACGCAGTATTTT.

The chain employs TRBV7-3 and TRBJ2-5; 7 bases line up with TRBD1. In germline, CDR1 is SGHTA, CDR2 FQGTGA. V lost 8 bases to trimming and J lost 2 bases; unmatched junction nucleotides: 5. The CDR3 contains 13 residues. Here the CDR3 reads CASAGTEQETQYF. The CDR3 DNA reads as TGTGCCAGCGCCGGGACAGAGCAAGAGACCCAGTACTTC.

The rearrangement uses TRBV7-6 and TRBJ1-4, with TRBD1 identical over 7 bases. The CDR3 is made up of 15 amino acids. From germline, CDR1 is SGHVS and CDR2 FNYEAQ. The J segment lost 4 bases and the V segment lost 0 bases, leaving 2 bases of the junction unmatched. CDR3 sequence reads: CASSLATGDNEKLFF. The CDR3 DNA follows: TGTGCCAGCAGCTTAGCCACAGGGGATAATGAAAAACTGTTTTTT. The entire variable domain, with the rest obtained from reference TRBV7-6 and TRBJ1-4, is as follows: GAGVSQSPRYKVTKRGQDVALRCDPISGHVSLYWYRQALGQGPEFLTYFNYEAQQDKSGLPNDRFSAERPEGSISTLTIQRTEQRDSAMYRCASSLATGDNEKLFFGSGTQLSVL.

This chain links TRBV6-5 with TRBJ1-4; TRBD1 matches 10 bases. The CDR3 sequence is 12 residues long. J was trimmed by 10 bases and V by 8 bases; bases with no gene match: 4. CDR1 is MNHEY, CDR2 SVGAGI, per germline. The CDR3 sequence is CASGDRGVKLFF. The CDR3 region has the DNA TGTGCCAGCGGGGACAGGGGTGTAAAACTGTTTTTT.

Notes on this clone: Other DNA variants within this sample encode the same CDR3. CDR3 DNA sequence: TGTGCCAGCAGTTTGCAGGGGGGCTATGGCTACACCTTC. Its protein product is CASSLQGGYGYTF. This chain links TRBV28 with TRBJ1-2; 7 bases align to TRBD1. The germline V gene encodes CDR1 MDHEN and CDR2 SYDVKM. The ends lost 3 bases at V and 4 bases at J; junction bases unmatched: 2. This CDR3 has 13 residues.

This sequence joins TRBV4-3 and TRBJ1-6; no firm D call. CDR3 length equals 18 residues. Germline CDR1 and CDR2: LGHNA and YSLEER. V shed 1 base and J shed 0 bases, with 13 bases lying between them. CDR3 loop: CASSQAPAGSSYNSPLHF. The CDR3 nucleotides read TGCGCCAGCAGCCAAGCCCCGGCAGGTTCCTCCTATAATTCACCCCTCCACTTT.

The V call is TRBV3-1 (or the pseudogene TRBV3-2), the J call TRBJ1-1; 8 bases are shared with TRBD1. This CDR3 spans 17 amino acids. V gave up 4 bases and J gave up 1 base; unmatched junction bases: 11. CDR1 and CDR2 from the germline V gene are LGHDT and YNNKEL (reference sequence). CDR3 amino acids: CASSLRVWTGKNTEAFF. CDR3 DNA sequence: TGTGCCAGCAGCCTTCGAGTATGGACAGGGAAGAACACTGAAGCTTTCTTT.

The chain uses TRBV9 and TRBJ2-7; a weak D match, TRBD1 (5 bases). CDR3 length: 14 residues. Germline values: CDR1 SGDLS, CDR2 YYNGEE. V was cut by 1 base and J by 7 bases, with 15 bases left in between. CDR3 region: CASSVTFGAAEQYF. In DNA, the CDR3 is TGTGCCAGCAGCGTAACGTTTGGGGCTGCTGAGCAGTACTTC.

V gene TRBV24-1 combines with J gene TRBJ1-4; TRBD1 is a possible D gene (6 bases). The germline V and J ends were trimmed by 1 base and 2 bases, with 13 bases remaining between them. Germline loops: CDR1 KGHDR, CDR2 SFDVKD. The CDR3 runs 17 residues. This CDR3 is CATSDFPYDRTNEKLFF. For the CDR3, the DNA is TGTGCCACCAGTGATTTCCCATATGACAGGACTAATGAAAAACTGTTTTTT.

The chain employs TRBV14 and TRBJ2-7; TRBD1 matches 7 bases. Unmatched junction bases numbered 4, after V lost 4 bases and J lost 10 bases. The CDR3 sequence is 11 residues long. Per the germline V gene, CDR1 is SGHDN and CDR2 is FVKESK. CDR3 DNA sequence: TGTGCCAGCAGCCTGGACAGGCTTCAGTACTTC. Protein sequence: CASSLDRLQYF.

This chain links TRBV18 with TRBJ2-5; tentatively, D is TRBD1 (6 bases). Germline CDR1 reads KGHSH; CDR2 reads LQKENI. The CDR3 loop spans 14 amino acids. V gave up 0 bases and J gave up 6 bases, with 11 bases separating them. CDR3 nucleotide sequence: TGTGCCAGCTCACCACCGTCAGGGGCGCAGACCCAGTACTTC. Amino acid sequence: CASSPPSGAQTQYF.

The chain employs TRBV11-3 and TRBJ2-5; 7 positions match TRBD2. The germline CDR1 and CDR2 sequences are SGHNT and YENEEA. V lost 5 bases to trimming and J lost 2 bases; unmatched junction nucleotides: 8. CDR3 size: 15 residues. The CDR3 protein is CASSEGPGGQETQYF. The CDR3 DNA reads TGTGCCAGCAGCGAAGGGCCGGGGGGACAAGAGACCCAGTACTTC.

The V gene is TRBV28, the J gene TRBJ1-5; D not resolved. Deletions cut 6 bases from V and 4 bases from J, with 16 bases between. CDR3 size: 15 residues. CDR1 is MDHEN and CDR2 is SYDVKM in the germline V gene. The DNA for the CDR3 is TGTGCCAGCAGGGGCCCCAGTCTATTAAATCAGCCCCAGCATTTT. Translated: CASRGPSLLNQPQHF.

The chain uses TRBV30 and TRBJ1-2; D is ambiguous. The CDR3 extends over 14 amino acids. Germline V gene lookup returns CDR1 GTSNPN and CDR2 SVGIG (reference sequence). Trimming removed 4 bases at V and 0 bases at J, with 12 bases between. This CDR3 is CAWMRVPANYGYTF. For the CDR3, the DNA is TGTGCCTGGATGAGGGTCCCAGCTAACTATGGCTACACCTTC.

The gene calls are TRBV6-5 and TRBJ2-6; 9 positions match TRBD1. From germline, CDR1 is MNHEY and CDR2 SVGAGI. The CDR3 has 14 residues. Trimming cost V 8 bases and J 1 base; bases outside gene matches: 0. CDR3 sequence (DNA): TGTGCCAGCGGGACAGGGTCTGGGGCCAACGTCCTGACTTTC. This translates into CASGTGSGANVLTF.

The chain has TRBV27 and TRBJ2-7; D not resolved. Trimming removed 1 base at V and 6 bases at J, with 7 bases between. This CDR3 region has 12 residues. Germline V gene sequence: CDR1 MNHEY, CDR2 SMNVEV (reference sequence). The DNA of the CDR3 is TGTGCCAGCAGTTTATATGGCGGCGAGCAGTACTTC. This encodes CASSLYGGEQYF.

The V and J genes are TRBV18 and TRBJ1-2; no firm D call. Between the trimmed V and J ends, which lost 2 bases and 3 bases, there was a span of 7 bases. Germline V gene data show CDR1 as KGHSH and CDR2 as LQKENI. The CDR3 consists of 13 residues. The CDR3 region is CASSPGEYYGYTF. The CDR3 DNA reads TGTGCCAGCTCACCAGGGGAGTACTATGGCTACACCTTC.